The clone carrying this TCR beta chain was seen a handful of times. The ends were cut back, 3 bases at V and 7 bases at J, with 9 bases in the middle. The CDR3 has 12 amino acids. The sample is drawn from a study of T cells after yellow fever vaccination. TCRdb fed the 5' RACE reads into MiXCR, producing one record per CDR3 protein. In the table there are 80,000 to 100,000 distinct CDR3 sequences, under 6.5% of which are singletons. The TCR comes from a young man who received the YFV17D yellow fever vaccine. Sequenced material: CD8+ T cells sorted from PBMCs, taken 10 days after the yellow fever booster vaccination. V gene TRBV12-3 or TRBV12-4 combines with J gene TRBJ1-1; the D is unclear. In DNA, the CDR3 is TGTGCCAGCAGTTTGGAGACAATTGAAGCTTTCTTT. Translation: CASSLETIEAFF.